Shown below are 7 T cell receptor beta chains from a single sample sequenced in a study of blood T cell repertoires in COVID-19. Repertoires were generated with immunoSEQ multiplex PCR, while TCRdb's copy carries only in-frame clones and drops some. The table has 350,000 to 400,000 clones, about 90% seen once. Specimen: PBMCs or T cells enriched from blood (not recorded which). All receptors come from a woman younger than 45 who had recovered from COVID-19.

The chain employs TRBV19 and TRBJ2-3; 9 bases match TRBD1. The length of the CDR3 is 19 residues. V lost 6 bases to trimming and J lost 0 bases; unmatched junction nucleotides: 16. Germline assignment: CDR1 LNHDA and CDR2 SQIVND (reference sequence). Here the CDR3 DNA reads TGTGCCAGTAGCGGTCTACAGGGGGCCCTTTTTCCTAGCACAGATACGCAGTATTTT. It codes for CASSGLQGALFPSTDTQYF.

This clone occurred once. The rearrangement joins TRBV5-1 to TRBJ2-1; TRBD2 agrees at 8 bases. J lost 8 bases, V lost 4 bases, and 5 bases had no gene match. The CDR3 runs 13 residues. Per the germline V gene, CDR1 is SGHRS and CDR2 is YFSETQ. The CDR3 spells CASSPTSVHEQFF. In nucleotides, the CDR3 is TGCGCCAGCAGCCCGACTAGCGTCCATGAGCAGTTCTTC.

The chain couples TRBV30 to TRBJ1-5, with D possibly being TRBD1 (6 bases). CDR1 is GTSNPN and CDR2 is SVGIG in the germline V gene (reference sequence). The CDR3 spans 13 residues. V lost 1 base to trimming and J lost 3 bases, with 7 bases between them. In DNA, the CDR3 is TGTGCCTGGAGTGGGACAGTCAATCAGCCCCAGCATTTT. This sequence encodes CAWSGTVNQPQHF. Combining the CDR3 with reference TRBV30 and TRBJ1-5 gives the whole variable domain SQTIHQWPATLVQPVGSPLSLECTVEGTSNPNLYWYRQAAGRGLQLLFYSVGIGQISSEVPQNLSASRPQDRQFILSSKKLLLSDSGFYLCAWSGTVNQPQHFGDGTRLSIL.

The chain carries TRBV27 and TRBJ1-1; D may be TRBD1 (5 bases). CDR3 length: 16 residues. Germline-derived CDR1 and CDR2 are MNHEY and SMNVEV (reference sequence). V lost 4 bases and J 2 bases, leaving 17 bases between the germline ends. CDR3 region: CASSSPPAGRNTEAFF. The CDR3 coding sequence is TGTGCCAGCAGTTCCCCCCCCGCAGGGCGCAACACTGAAGCTTTCTTT.

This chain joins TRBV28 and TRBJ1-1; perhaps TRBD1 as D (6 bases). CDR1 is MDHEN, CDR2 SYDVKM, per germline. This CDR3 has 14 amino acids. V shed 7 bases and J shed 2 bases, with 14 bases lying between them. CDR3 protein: CASTRGGGNTEAFF. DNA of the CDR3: TGTGCCAGCACCCGGGGAGGGGGAAACACTGAAGCTTTCTTT.

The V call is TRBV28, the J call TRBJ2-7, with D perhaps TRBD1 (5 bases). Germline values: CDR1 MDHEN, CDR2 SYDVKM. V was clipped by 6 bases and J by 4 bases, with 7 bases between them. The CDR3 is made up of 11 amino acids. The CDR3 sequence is CASSSGYEQYF. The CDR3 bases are TGTGCCAGCAGCTCAGGGTACGAGCAGTACTTC.

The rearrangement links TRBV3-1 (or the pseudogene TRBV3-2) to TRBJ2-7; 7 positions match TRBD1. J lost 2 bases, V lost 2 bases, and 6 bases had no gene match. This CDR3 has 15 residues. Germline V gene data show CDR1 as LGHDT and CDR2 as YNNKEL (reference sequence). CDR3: CASSQRQGFAYEQYF. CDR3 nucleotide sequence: TGTGCCAGCAGCCAACGACAGGGTTTTGCCTACGAGCAGTACTTC.